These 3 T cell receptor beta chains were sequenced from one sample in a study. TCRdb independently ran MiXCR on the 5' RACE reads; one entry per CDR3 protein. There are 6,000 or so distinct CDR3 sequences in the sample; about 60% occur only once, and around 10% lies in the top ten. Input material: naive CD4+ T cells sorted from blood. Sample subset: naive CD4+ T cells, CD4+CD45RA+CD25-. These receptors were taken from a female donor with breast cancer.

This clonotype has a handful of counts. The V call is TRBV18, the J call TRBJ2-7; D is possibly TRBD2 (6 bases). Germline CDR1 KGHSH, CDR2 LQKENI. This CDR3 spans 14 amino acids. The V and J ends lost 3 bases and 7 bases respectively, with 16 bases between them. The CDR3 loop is CASSPSGVAGEQYF. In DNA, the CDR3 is TGTGCCAGCTCACCGTCGGGAGTGGCGGGGGAGCAGTACTTC.

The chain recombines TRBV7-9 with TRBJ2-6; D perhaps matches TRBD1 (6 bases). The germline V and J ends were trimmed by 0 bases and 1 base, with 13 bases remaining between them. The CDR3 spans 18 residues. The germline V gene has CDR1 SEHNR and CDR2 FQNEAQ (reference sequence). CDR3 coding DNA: TGTGCCAGCAGCTTAGCCTTGGGGGCGTTTTCTGGGGCCAACGTCCTGACTTTC. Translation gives CASSLALGAFSGANVLTF.

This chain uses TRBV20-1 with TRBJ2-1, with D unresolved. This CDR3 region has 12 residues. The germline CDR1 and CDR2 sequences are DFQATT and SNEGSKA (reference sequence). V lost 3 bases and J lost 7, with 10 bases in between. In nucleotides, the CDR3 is TGCAGTGCTAGTATTTCCAAAAATGAGCAGTTCTTC. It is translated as CSASISKNEQFF.